The 8 T cell receptor beta chains given below trace back to one sample, sequenced in a study of CD4 and CD8 cells across lung adenocarcinoma regions. TCRdb reanalysed the PCR reads using MiXCR and keeps one entry per CDR3 protein. In the table there are some 27,000 distinct CDR3 sequences, about half of which are singletons. The sequencing input was CD8+ T cells from the center of a lung tumor. These receptors were collected from a male donor with lung adenocarcinoma. The CD4 and CD8 labels of this study may be unreliable.

About this clonotype: The junction differs from germline at one of its ends, possibly a read error. J is TRBJ2-3 and V is TRBV6-1, with D perhaps assigned TRBD1 or TRBD2 (5 bases each). Germline loops: CDR1 MNHNS, CDR2 SASEGT. This CDR3 has 14 amino acids. The CDR3 nucleotides are TGTGCCAGCACGGGGCTGGGTGGCACAGATACTCAGTATTTC. Its translation is CASTGLGGTDTQYF.

V and J are TRBV6-1 and TRBJ1-1; weak D call: TRBD1 (5 bases). Trimming pared 3 bases from V and 4 bases from J, leaving 12 bases between. Per germline, CDR1 MNHNS and CDR2 SASEGT. CDR3 length: 14 amino acids. The CDR3 sequence is CASSDQGYGTEAFF. CDR3 in DNA: TGTGCCAGCAGTGACCAGGGATATGGCACTGAAGCTTTCTTT.

CDR3 region: CSFRDLLAGGAAEQFF. CDR3 bases: TGCAGTTTCAGGGACCTACTAGCGGGAGGAGCAGCTGAGCAGTTCTTC. V usage is TRBV20-1 and J usage is TRBJ2-1; 12 bases match TRBD2. The germline V gene encodes CDR1 DFQATT and CDR2 SNEGSKA (reference sequence). This CDR3 is built from 16 residues. Unmatched junction bases numbered 17, after V lost 8 bases and J lost 9 bases.

In this sample, this clonotype is medium-sized. CDR3 amino acids: CASSYCSGRFYIQYF. DNA for the CDR3: TGTGCCAGCAGTTACTGCAGCGGGAGGTTCTACATTCAGTACTTC. V gene TRBV6-5 combines with J gene TRBJ2-4, with 9 positions matching TRBD2. The CDR3 runs 15 residues. The junction had 6 bases not matched to a gene; V was cut back by 1 base and J by 8 bases. Germline values: CDR1 MNHEY, CDR2 SVGAGI.

This clonotype turned up a few times. V is TRBV5-5 and J is TRBJ2-3; possibly TRBD1 for D (5 bases). The CDR3 is 15 amino acids. CDR1 and CDR2 (germline): SGHKS, YYEKEE (reference sequence). Trimming took 0 bases from V and 2 from J, leaving 10 bases between them. The CDR3 DNA sequence: TGTGCCAGCAGCTTGGGCAGGGTCAACACAGATACGCAGTATTTT. Translation: CASSLGRVNTDTQYF.

The genes are TRBV27 and TRBJ2-3, with D possibly TRBD2 on 5 matching bases. The CDR3 consists of 15 residues. V was trimmed by 7 bases and J by 7 bases, leaving 21 bases between them. CDR1 MNHEY and CDR2 SMNVEV come from the germline V gene (reference sequence). CDR3 DNA sequence: TGTGCCAGCAAACCGGGCGTGGGAGTTAAGTATACGCAGTATTTT. This codes for CASKPGVGVKYTQYF.

This chain connects TRBV7-7 to TRBJ2-3; D possibly corresponds to TRBD2 (7 bases). Per germline, CDR1 SSHAT and CDR2 FNYEAQ (reference sequence). This CDR3 contains 14 residues. CDR3 bases: TGTGGCGTCAGGGGAGGGGGAGGCACAGATACGCAGTATTTT. This sequence encodes CGVRGGGGTDTQYF.

This clonotype has just a few counts. A clone one base away is much larger, so this may be a read error. The rearrangement joins TRBV6-4 to TRBJ2-1; 10 nucleotides line up with TRBD2. The CDR3 sequence is 14 residues long. V was clipped by 5 bases and J by 13 bases; unmatched bases: 11. The V gene's germline CDR1 is MRHNA and CDR2 SNTAGT. Here the CDR3 reads CASSPTSGQETQFF. The CDR3 DNA reads TGTGCCAGCAGTCCGACTAGCGGGCAAGAGACCCAGTTCTTC.